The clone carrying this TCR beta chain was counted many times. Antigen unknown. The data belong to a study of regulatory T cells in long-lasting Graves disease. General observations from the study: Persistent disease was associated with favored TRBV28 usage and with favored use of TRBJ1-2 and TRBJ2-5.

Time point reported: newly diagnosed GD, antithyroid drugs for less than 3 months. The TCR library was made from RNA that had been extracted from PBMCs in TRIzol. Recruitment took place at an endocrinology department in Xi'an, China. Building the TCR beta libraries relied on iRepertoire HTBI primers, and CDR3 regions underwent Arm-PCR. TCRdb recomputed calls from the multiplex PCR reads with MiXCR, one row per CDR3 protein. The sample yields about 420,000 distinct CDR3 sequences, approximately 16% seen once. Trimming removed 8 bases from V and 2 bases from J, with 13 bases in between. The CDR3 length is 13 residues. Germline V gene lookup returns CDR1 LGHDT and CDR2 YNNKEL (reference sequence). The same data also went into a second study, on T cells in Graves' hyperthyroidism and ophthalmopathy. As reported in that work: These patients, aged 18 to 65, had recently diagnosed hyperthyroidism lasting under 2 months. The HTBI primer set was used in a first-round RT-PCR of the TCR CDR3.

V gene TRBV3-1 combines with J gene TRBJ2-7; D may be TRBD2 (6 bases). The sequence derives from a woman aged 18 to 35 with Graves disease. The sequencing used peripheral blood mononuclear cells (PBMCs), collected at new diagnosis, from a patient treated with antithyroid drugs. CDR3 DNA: TGTGCCAGCGGATTAGGGACTGCCTACGAGCAGTACTTC. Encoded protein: CASGLGTAYEQYF.